Shown below are 16 T cell receptor beta chains from a single sample sequenced in a study of blood T cell repertoires in COVID-19 (dated by TCRdb to about 2020). Libraries were prepared through the immunoSEQ multiplex PCR assay. Here the immuneACCESS table is served through TCRdb, limited to in-frame sequences with V and J called. Missing clones are a known gap in these copies; in checked studies unresolved V genes cover under half, and the rest lacks a known reason. This sample gives hundreds of thousands of clones in total; about 90% of them show up just once. Around 3.3% of the sample comes from the top ten. Sequenced sample: peripheral blood. The receptors here all came from a young man with active or convalescent COVID-19.

V gene TRBV5-1 combines with J gene TRBJ2-2; unclear D gene. In germline, CDR1 is SGHRS, CDR2 YFSETQ. CDR3 length: 16 amino acids. Trimming left V 2 bases short and J 0 bases short, with 11 bases between. DNA of the CDR3: TGCGCCAGCAGCTTTATGGCCTCCTCGAACACCGGGGAGCTGTTTTTT. Protein sequence: CASSFMASSNTGELFF.

The chain combines TRBV9 with TRBJ2-1, with TRBD2 matching 8 bases. CDR1 is SGDLS, CDR2 YYNGEE, per germline. CDR3 length equals 16 residues. V shed 0 bases and J 7 bases; nucleotides not matched to a gene: 9. The CDR3, as DNA: TGTGCCAGCAGCGTAGCAGGCGGGAGGATGATGAATGAGCAGTTCTTC. Amino acids: CASSVAGGRMMNEQFF.

In this sample, this clone turned up once. The rearrangement joins TRBV5-1 to TRBJ2-5; TRBD2 agrees at 7 bases. CDR3 length equals 13 residues. The germline V gene encodes CDR1 SGHRS and CDR2 YFSETQ. After removal of 4 bases from V and 5 bases from J, the junction contained 5 bases not matched to a gene. CDR3 DNA: TGCGCCAGCAGCCCGCGGGAGTGGGAGACCCAGTACTTC. It yields the protein CASSPREWETQYF. Complete variable domain (other parts from reference TRBV5-1 and TRBJ2-5): KAGVTQTPRYLIKTRGQQVTLSCSPISGHRSVSWYQQTPGQGLQFLFEYFSETQRNKGNFPGRFSGRQFSNSRSEMNVSTLELGDSALYLCASSPREWETQYFGPGTRLLVL.

Worth noting for this clone: This specimen includes other DNA sequences encoding the same CDR3. This rearrangement joins TRBV5-1 to TRBJ2-1; D might be TRBD1 (5 bases). CDR1 is SGHRS, CDR2 YFSETQ, per germline. Deletions cut 0 bases from V and 4 bases from J, with 5 bases between. The CDR3 length is 13 residues. The CDR3 DNA is TGCGCCAGCAGCTTGGGACAGTACAATGAGCAGTTCTTC. This translates into CASSLGQYNEQFF.

This sequence joins TRBV24-1 and TRBJ2-3, with D maybe TRBD2 (5 bases). Germline loops: CDR1 KGHDR, CDR2 SFDVKD. CDR3 length: 14 amino acids. V lost 6 bases and J 4 bases, leaving 13 bases between the germline ends. CDR3 coding DNA: TGTGCCACCAGTCCGAGCGGCTCGGCAGATACGCAGTATTTT. This codes for CATSPSGSADTQYF.

This sequence joins TRBV9 and TRBJ2-2; possibly TRBD1 for D (7 bases). From germline, CDR1 is SGDLS and CDR2 YYNGEE. The V gene lost 0 bases and the J gene lost 7 bases, with 10 bases spanning the gap. The CDR3 totals 14 residues. CDR3 nucleotides: TGTGCCAGCAGCGTAGCAGGGGGGAACGGGGAGCTGTTTTTT. This sequence encodes CASSVAGGNGELFF.

This clone was seen once. The gene calls are TRBV9 and TRBJ2-2; D remains ambiguous. Germline CDR1 and CDR2: SGDLS and YYNGEE. The CDR3 is 15 residues long. Trimming took off 1 base at V and 3 bases at J, with 10 bases between the two ends. The DNA for the CDR3 is TGTGCCAGCAGCGTATACCCCTCGGACACCGGGGAGCTGTTTTTT. Its translation: CASSVYPSDTGELFF.

This chain joins TRBV9 and TRBJ1-3; the D gene is possibly TRBD1 (6 bases). Germline CDR1 and CDR2: SGDLS and YYNGEE. V was pared by 3 bases and J by 3 bases, with 16 bases between. This CDR3 is built from 16 residues. CDR3 nucleotide sequence: TGTGCCAGCAGCGCGCCGGGACATGGCGTTGGAAACACCATATATTTT. Translating gives CASSAPGHGVGNTIYF.

This chain connects TRBV6-6 to TRBJ2-7; TRBD1 matches 8 bases. V shed 4 bases, J shed 7 bases, and the junction held 9 bases outside the gene matches. This CDR3 spans 14 amino acids. CDR1 is MNHNY, CDR2 SVGAGI, per germline (reference sequence). CDR3 in DNA: TGTGCCAGCAGTTCCCCCAGGGGGCGGCGGGAGCAGTACTTC. Residues: CASSSPRGRREQYF.

The V call is TRBV27, the J call TRBJ2-7; D perhaps matches TRBD1 (5 bases). Germline V gene sequence: CDR1 MNHEY, CDR2 SMNVEV (reference sequence). The length of the CDR3 is 14 residues. V lost 2 bases, J lost 0 bases, and 8 bases lay in between. The CDR3 DNA sequence: TGTGCCAGCAGTTTAGGGGCCTTCTCCTACGAGCAGTACTTC. Protein: CASSLGAFSYEQYF.

This chain uses TRBV4-3 with TRBJ2-1; unclear D gene. Germline CDR1 is LGHNA and CDR2 is YSLEER. The CDR3 consists of 15 residues. V gave up 1 base and J gave up 9 bases, with 16 bases separating them. The CDR3 here is CASSQGQRSYAEQFF. For the CDR3, the DNA is TGCGCCAGCAGCCAAGGACAAAGATCGTATGCTGAGCAGTTCTTC.

The chain recombines TRBV28 with TRBJ2-5; the match to TRBD1 covers 8 bases. The CDR3 is made up of 13 amino acids. With 8 bases clipped from V and 4 bases from J, the junction kept 6 bases outside the gene matches. The germline V gene encodes CDR1 MDHEN and CDR2 SYDVKM. CDR3: CASGTGGGETQYF. For the CDR3, the DNA is TGTGCCAGCGGTACAGGGGGAGGAGAGACCCAGTACTTC. Variable domain in full (rest from reference TRBV28 and TRBJ2-5): DVKVTQSSRYLVKRTGEKVFLECVQDMDHENMFWYRQDPGLGLRLIYFSYDVKMKEKGDIPEGYSVSREKKERFSLILESASTNQTSMYLCASGTGGGETQYFGPGTRLLVL.

On this clone itself: Its ends do not fully match the called genes, so a read error is possible. V usage is TRBV7-7 and J usage is TRBJ2-1; 11 bases align to TRBD1. The CDR3 is made up of 15 amino acids. The germline V gene encodes CDR1 SSHAT and CDR2 FNYEAQ (reference sequence). The CDR3 loop is CASSRGQGEDNEQFF. The CDR3 DNA reads TGTGCTAGCAGCCGGGGACAGGGGGAGGACAATGAGCAGTTCTTC. Supplemented by reference TRBV7-7 and TRBJ2-1, the full variable domain reads GAGVSQSPRYKVTKRGQDVTLRCDPISSHATLYWYQQALGQGPEFLTYFNYEAQPDKSGLPSDRFSAERPEGSISTLTIQRTEQRDSAMYRCASSRGQGEDNEQFFGPGTRLTVL.

The CDR3 here is CASTLGGSSYNEQFF. For the CDR3, the DNA is TGTGCCAGCACCCTCGGCGGGAGCTCCTACAATGAGCAGTTCTTC. The V gene is TRBV6-5, the J gene TRBJ2-1, with 7 positions matching TRBD2. V lost 7 bases to trimming and J lost 0 bases; unmatched junction nucleotides: 6. The germline CDR1 and CDR2 sequences are MNHEY and SVGAGI. The CDR3 length is 15 residues.

The chain links TRBV9 to TRBJ2-3; perhaps TRBD2 as D (6 bases). The CDR3 covers 17 residues. From germline, CDR1 is SGDLS and CDR2 YYNGEE. The V end lost 3 bases, the J end lost 0 bases, and 17 bases lay between the germline ends. CDR3 sequence: CASSAWASETSTDTQYF. Written as DNA, the CDR3 is TGTGCCAGCAGCGCGTGGGCTAGCGAAACTAGCACAGATACGCAGTATTTT. The whole variable domain, filled in from reference TRBV9 and TRBJ2-3, reads DSGVTQTPKHLITATGQRVTLRCSPRSGDLSVYWYQQSLDQGLQFLIQYYNGEERAKGNILERFSAQQFPDLHSELNLSSLELGDSALYFCASSAWASETSTDTQYFGPGTRLTVL.

The chain joins TRBV27 to TRBJ1-5, with 7 nucleotides matching TRBD1. Germline V CDR1 and CDR2: MNHEY, SMNVEV (reference sequence). The ends lost 6 bases at V and 3 bases at J; junction bases unmatched: 2. The CDR3 extends over 13 amino acids. The CDR3 spells CASRGQANQPQHF. In DNA, the CDR3 is TGTGCCAGCAGAGGACAGGCCAATCAGCCCCAGCATTTT.